Below, one T cell receptor (beta chain) is given with its context. The table came from immunoSEQ multiplex PCR; TCRdb's copy has only in-frame clones and leaves some out. This sample has 450,000 or so clones, with less than 95% found just once. The data are from a study of blood T cell repertoires in COVID-19. Study context: COVID-19 samples from acute and convalescent phases originated in the United States, Italy and Spain. Sample material is recorded as cDNA or gDNA derived from T cells, B-cell-depleted T cells, or PBMCs.

Per the germline V gene, CDR1 is MDHEN and CDR2 is SYDVKM. The CDR3 extends over 14 amino acids. The V end lost 3 bases, the J end lost 2 bases, and 11 bases lay between the germline ends. What was sequenced was PBMCs or T cells enriched from blood (not recorded which). The TCR originated in a man younger than 35 who had recovered from COVID-19. This sequence joins TRBV28 and TRBJ2-7; D uncertain. The CDR3: CASSLSPFTYEQYF. CDR3 nucleotides: TGTGCCAGCAGTTTGTCCCCCTTTACCTACGAGCAGTACTTC.